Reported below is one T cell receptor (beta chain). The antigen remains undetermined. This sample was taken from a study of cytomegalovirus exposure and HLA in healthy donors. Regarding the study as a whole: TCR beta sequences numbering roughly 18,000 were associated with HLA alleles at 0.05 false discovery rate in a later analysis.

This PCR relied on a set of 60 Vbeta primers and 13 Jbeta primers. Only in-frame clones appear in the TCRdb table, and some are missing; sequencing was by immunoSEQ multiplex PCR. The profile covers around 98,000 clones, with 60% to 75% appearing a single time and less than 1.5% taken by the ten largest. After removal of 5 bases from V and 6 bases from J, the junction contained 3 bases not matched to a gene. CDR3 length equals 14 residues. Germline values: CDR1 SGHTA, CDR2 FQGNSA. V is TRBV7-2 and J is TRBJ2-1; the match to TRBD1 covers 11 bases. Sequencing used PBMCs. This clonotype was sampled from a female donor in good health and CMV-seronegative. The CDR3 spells CASSAGQGANEQFF. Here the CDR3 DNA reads TGTGCCAGCAGCGCTGGACAGGGGGCCAATGAGCAGTTCTTC.